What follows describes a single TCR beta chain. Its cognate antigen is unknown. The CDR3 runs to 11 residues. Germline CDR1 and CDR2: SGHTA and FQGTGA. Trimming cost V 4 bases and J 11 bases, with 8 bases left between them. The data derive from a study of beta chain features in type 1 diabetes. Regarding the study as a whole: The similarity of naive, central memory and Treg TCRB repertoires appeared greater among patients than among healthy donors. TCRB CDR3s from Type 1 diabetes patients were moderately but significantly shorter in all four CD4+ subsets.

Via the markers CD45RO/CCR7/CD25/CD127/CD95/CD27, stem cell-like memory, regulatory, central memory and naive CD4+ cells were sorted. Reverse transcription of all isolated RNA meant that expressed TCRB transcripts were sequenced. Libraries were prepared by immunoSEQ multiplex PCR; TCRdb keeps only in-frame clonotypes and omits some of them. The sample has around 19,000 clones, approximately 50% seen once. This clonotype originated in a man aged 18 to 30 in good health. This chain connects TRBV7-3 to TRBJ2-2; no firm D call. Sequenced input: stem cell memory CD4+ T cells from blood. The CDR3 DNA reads TGTGCCAGCAGCTATATCTCTGAGCTGTTTTTT. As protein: CASSYISELFF.